This T cell receptor beta chain is from a study of shared clonotypes between healthy human individuals. V lost 5 bases and J lost 10, with 21 bases in between. Germline CDR1 reads SEHNR; CDR2 reads FQNEAQ (reference sequence). The CDR3 consists of 16 residues. This clone was seen once. Data came from immunoSEQ multiplex PCR; TCRdb stores just in-frame clones and leaves some out. This repertoire shows 2 million to 2.5 million clones, roughly 93% found once; its top ten account for about 0.38%. This chain joins TRBV7-9 and TRBJ1-6; D unclear. The source material was naive CD4+ T cells from PBMCs. The subset here: CD45RA+ positively selected. The sequence was collected from a man between 18 and 35 years old in good health. Some clones in this sample may be carry-over from other donors' samples. The CDR3 protein is CASSPIQRPNASPLHF. The CDR3, as DNA: TGTGCCAGCAGCCCGATCCAACGTCCCAATGCCTCACCCCTCCACTTT.